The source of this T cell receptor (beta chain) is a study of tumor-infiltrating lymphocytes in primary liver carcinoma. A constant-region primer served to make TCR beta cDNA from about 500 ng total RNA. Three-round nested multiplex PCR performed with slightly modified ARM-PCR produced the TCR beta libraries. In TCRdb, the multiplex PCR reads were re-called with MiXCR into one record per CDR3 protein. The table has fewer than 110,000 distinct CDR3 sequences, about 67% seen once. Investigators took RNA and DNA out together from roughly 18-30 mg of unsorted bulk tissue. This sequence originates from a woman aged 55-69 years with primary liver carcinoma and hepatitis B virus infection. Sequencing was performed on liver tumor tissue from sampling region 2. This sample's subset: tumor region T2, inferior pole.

CDR3 loop: CARSPWTGDLGETQYF. CDR3 nucleotide sequence: TGTGCCAGGAGTCCCTGGACAGGGGATCTCGGTGAGACCCAGTACTTC. The chain has TRBV5-4 and TRBJ2-5, with 9 bases that match TRBD1. Germline V gives CDR1 SGHNT, CDR2 YYREEE (reference sequence). V was pared by 8 bases and J by 5 bases, with 16 bases of the junction left unmatched. This CDR3 is 16 amino acids long.